This T cell receptor (beta chain) was sequenced for a study of T-cell memory formation after mild COVID-19. At the level of the study: Clusters of TCRs were largely donor specific.

Study results and caveats: CD4+ contracting clones were found mainly in CM and EM, and CD8+ ones in EMRA. Clones that contracted from day 15 to 85 were balanced CD4/CD8, while later expanders leaned CD4+.

As concerns this clonotype: Its antigen is undetermined.

Constant-segment primers and 5'RACE yielded cDNA libraries for TCR alpha and TCR beta, each carrying sample barcodes and UMIs. TCRdb fed the 5' RACE reads into MiXCR, producing one record per CDR3 protein. The table has about 140,000 distinct CDR3 sequences, roughly 13% seen once. The CDR3 has 9 residues. V gave up 11 bases and J gave up 6 bases; unmatched junction bases: 1. CDR1 and CDR2 from the germline V gene are LGHDT and YNNKEL (reference sequence). The TCR originated in an adult woman who had mild COVID-19 (a few samples of this study predate the infection). Cell type and time point are not known. The sample was PBMCs or a T cell subset sorted from them (not recorded which). The J gene is TRBJ2-7, the V gene TRBV3-1, with 7 bases identical to TRBD1. The CDR3 DNA is TGTGCCGCAGGGGGCGAGCAGTACTTC. Amino acids: CAAGGEQYF.